This T cell receptor (beta chain) was identified during a study of blood T cell repertoires in COVID-19. Study-wide background: Material from acute and convalescent COVID-19 was sourced from the United States, Italy and Spain. Sample material is recorded as cDNA or gDNA derived from T cells, B-cell-depleted T cells, or PBMCs.

Trimming took off 5 bases at V and 1 base at J, with 11 bases between the two ends. This CDR3 has 14 amino acids. Germline V gene data show CDR1 as MNHEY and CDR2 as SVGEGT. In the original analysis: By means of reference gene primer amplification, nucleated cell counts were estimated. Sequencing used immunoSEQ multiplex PCR; TCRdb keeps in-frame clones, though not all of them. V, J and clone size were drawn from that table, and D and trimming were deduced from the DNA. This sample has about 68,000 clones, with around nine tenths found just once. This clone showed up just once. The chain is built from TRBV6-2 or TRBV6-3 and TRBJ1-1; weak D call: TRBD1 (6 bases). The TCR originated in a human donor in a cohort sampled during active COVID-19. Sequenced sample: peripheral blood. The CDR3 DNA reads as TGTGCCAGCAGTCACCTACAGGGGAACACTGAAGCTTTCTTT. Its protein is CASSHLQGNTEAFF.